This TCR beta chain is drawn from a study of control samples from healthy donors and cancer patients. TCRdb keeps only in-frame clones here, not all; method: immunoSEQ multiplex PCR. Of fewer than 130,000 clones listed, more than 75% are singletons. This clone was found once. V lost 2 bases and J lost 1, with 8 bases in between. The CDR3 contains 14 residues. Per the germline V gene, CDR1 is MNHEY and CDR2 is SVGEGT. The source material was PBMCs. V is TRBV6-2 or TRBV6-3 and J is TRBJ1-1; D is undetermined. This TCR was sampled from a woman aged 60-70 years with lung cancer. CDR3 sequence reads: CASSYRLSNTEAFF. For the CDR3, the DNA is TGTGCCAGCAGTTACCGACTTTCGAACACTGAAGCTTTCTTT.